These 17 T cell receptor beta chains were all obtained from the same sample, sequenced in a study of cytomegalovirus exposure and HLA in healthy donors. Here immunoSEQ multiplex PCR was the method, and the copy in TCRdb shows in-frame clones only, minus some. The table records about 140,000 clones, approximately 86% of them present only once. The sequenced sample was PBMCs. Receptors originate from a woman aged 18 to 35 in good health and CMV-seropositive.

This sequence joins TRBV6-5 and TRBJ2-7, with no clear D. Trimming removed 0 bases at V and 7 bases at J, with 4 bases between. Germline V gene data show CDR1 as MNHEY and CDR2 as SVGAGI. This CDR3 region has 11 residues. The CDR3 DNA reads as TGTGCCAGCAGTTACTCGAGGGAGCAGTACTTC. This encodes CASSYSREQYF.

This clone is a singleton in its sample. The chain is built from TRBV4-1 and TRBJ1-5; no firm D call. Germline-derived CDR1 and CDR2 are MGHRA and YSYEKL. The CDR3 length is 15 residues. With 0 bases removed from V and 7 bases from J, the gap between germline ends came to 13 bases. The CDR3: CASSQEWGRGQPQHF. The DNA of the CDR3 is TGCGCCAGCAGCCAAGAATGGGGAAGAGGGCAGCCCCAGCATTTT.

The chain has TRBV19 and TRBJ1-2; weak D call: TRBD1 (5 bases). V was pared by 8 bases and J by 5 bases, with 12 bases between. CDR3 length: 12 residues. Germline V gene sequence: CDR1 LNHDA, CDR2 SQIVND (reference sequence). For the CDR3, the DNA is TGTGCCAGTCGACAGAACCTTTATGGCTACACCTTC. It specifies CASRQNLYGYTF.

This chain connects TRBV10-3 to TRBJ2-3, with 12 bases identical to TRBD2. The J segment lost 5 bases and the V segment lost 6 bases, leaving 21 bases of the junction unmatched. The germline V gene has CDR1 ENHRY and CDR2 SYGVKD. This CDR3 has 20 amino acids. The CDR3 bases are TGTGCCATCAGGTGGACAGGGGCCCTAAAACCGGGACTAGCGGGAGATACGCAGTATTTT. Translated, it gives CAIRWTGALKPGLAGDTQYF.

The chain links TRBV10-3 to TRBJ2-5; 8 bases match TRBD1. Germline V lookup: CDR1 ENHRY, CDR2 SYGVKD. The V gene end was trimmed by 10 bases and the J gene end by 5 bases; junction bases not matched to a gene: 12. CDR3 length equals 14 residues. The CDR3, as DNA: TGTGCCACCGCACCAGGGGGCGCGGGGGAGACCCAGTACTTC. The encoded protein is CATAPGGAGETQYF.

CDR3 sequence reads: CASSVQTGPYEQYF. CDR3 in DNA: TGTGCCAGCAGCGTCCAGACTGGCCCCTACGAGCAGTACTTC. The rearrangement links TRBV9 to TRBJ2-7; D unclear. The V gene lost 2 bases and the J gene lost 2 bases, with 11 bases spanning the gap. CDR3 length: 14 residues. Germline CDR1 reads SGDLS; CDR2 reads YYNGEE. Based on the CDR3 plus reference TRBV9 and TRBJ2-7, the full variable domain is DSGVTQTPKHLITATGQRVTLRCSPRSGDLSVYWYQQSLDQGLQFLIQYYNGEERAKGNILERFSAQQFPDLHSELNLSSLELGDSALYFCASSVQTGPYEQYFGPGTRLTVT.

The rearrangement joins TRBV4-2 to TRBJ2-1, with 7 bases that match TRBD2. CDR3 length equals 15 residues. After removal of 7 bases from V and 6 bases from J, the junction contained 12 bases not matched to a gene. The germline V gene has CDR1 LGHNA and CDR2 YNFKEQ. The CDR3: CASTARTSGVNEQFF. The CDR3, as DNA: TGTGCCAGCACAGCACGGACTAGTGGGGTCAATGAGCAGTTCTTC.

The V call is TRBV2, the J call TRBJ1-6; 8 nucleotides align to TRBD1. Germline-derived CDR1 and CDR2 are SNHLY and FYNNEI. With V trimmed by 5 bases and J by 1 base, 4 bases remained unmatched. CDR3 length: 16 residues. The DNA for the CDR3 is TGTGCCAGCAGTCGAGACAGGGGATCCTATAATTCACCCCTCCACTTT. As protein: CASSRDRGSYNSPLHF.

The rearrangement links TRBV5-1 to TRBJ2-5; 10 bases are shared with TRBD2. V was clipped by 0 bases and J by 3 bases; unmatched bases: 2. The CDR3 loop spans 15 amino acids. The germline gives CDR1 SGHRS, CDR2 YFSETQ. CDR3 nucleotides: TGCGCCAGCAGCTTGGGGACTAGCGGTGAAGAGACCCAGTACTTC. Protein product: CASSLGTSGEETQYF.

This clone was seen a single time. The CDR3 DNA is TGTGCCAGCAGCTTCCGGACAGGGCGGAGGGCTACTGAAGCTTTCTTT. This encodes CASSFRTGRRATEAFF. The chain employs TRBV11-2 and TRBJ1-1, with 8 positions matching TRBD1. The V gene's germline CDR1 is SGHAT and CDR2 FQNNGV. The V gene end was trimmed by 3 bases and the J gene end by 5 bases; junction bases not matched to a gene: 11. This CDR3 has 16 amino acids.

CDR3 loop: CASSLIQGKWTEAFF. The CDR3 DNA follows: TGTGCCAGCAGTTTAATTCAGGGGAAGTGGACTGAAGCTTTCTTT. The gene calls are TRBV27 and TRBJ1-1; D possibly corresponds to TRBD1 (6 bases). Germline values: CDR1 MNHEY, CDR2 SMNVEV (reference sequence). The CDR3 has 15 amino acids. V was trimmed by 2 bases and J by 5 bases, leaving 15 bases between them.

The chain joins TRBV27 to TRBJ1-6; 8 bases are a match to TRBD1. This CDR3 contains 17 residues. The V gene end was trimmed by 6 bases and the J gene end by 0 bases; junction bases not matched to a gene: 7. The germline V gene encodes CDR1 MNHEY and CDR2 SMNVEV (reference sequence). The CDR3 coding sequence is TGTGCCAGCAGCATAACAGGGGGTGGCTCCTATAATTCACCCCTCCACTTT. This gives the protein CASSITGGGSYNSPLHF.

J is TRBJ1-1 and V is TRBV5-6; D is unresolved. The CDR3 is 13 amino acids. CDR1 is SGHDT and CDR2 is YYEEEE in the germline V gene. The V gene lost 0 bases and the J gene lost 4 bases, with 7 bases spanning the gap. As DNA, the CDR3 is TGTGCCAGCAGCTTGGCCGCGAGCACTGAAGCTTTCTTT. Protein: CASSLAASTEAFF.

This sequence joins TRBV6-5 and TRBJ1-5; 7 nucleotides match TRBD1. From germline, CDR1 is MNHEY and CDR2 SVGAGI. The CDR3 is 13 amino acids. V shed 6 bases, J shed 5 bases, and the junction held 4 bases outside the gene matches. CDR3 nucleotides: TGTGCCAGCAGCAGGGACAGTCATCAGCCCCAGCATTTT. Translating it yields CASSRDSHQPQHF.

The chain is built from TRBV7-9 and TRBJ2-2; the match to TRBD2 covers 10 bases. J lost 5 bases, V lost 5 bases, and 8 bases had no gene match. CDR1 is SEHNR, CDR2 FQNEAQ, per germline (reference sequence). CDR3 length: 16 residues. The CDR3 region has the DNA TGTGCCAGCAGCCTTTTAGCGGGGGGTCCTACCGGGGAGCTGTTTTTT. Translation: CASSLLAGGPTGELFF.

This clone appeared a single time. The genes are TRBV15 and TRBJ2-1; D is ambiguous. Germline V lookup: CDR1 LNHNV, CDR2 YYDKDF (reference sequence). The CDR3 loop spans 14 amino acids. V lost 10 bases and J lost 0, with 13 bases in between. CDR3 amino acids: CASASLSSYNEQFF. In DNA form, the CDR3 reads TGTGCCAGCGCGTCTCTAAGCTCCTACAATGAGCAGTTCTTC.

The chain combines TRBV18 with TRBJ2-7; TRBD1 might be the D (6 bases). V shed 3 bases and J shed 4 bases, with 13 bases lying between them. CDR1 KGHSH and CDR2 LQKENI come from the germline V gene. The CDR3 spans 14 residues. The CDR3 sequence is CASSPQPGEYEQYF. The CDR3 nucleotides read TGTGCCAGCTCACCTCAGCCAGGGGAGTACGAGCAGTACTTC.